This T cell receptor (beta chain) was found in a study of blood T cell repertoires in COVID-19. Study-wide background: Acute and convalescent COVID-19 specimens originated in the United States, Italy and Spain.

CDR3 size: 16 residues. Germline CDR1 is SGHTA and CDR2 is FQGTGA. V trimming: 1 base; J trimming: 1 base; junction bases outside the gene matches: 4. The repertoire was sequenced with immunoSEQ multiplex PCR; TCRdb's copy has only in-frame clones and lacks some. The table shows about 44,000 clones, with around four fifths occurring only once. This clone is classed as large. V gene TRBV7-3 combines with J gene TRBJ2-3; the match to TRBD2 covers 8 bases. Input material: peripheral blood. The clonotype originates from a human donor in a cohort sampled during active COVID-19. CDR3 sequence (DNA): TGTGCCAGCAGCTTAATTGCGGGGGGCCGCACAGATACGCAGTATTTT. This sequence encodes CASSLIAGGRTDTQYF.